The sequence of this TCR beta chain was determined in a study of identical twins. TCRdb reprocessed the 5' RACE reads with MiXCR, giving one entry per CDR3 protein. Here the sample spans about 530,000 distinct CDR3 sequences, 13% to 15% being singletons. Separately, the same data were catalogued under a study of yellow fever vaccine responses in identical twins.

The source of this sequence is a woman between 18 and 30 years old in good health. The sequenced material came from CD4+ T cells sorted from blood.

The CDR3: CSARSTDRGLIHGYTF. CDR3 DNA: TGCAGTGCTAGATCAACGGACAGGGGGCTTATCCATGGCTACACCTTC. The V call is TRBV20-1, the J call TRBJ1-2; 11 bases are a match to TRBD1. The V gene's germline CDR1 is DFQATT and CDR2 SNEGSKA (reference sequence). CDR3 length equals 16 residues. Losses at the gene ends were 2 bases for V and 6 bases for J; bases not matched to a gene: 11.